Listed below are T cell receptor beta chains from one sample, sequenced in a study of T cell responses to AZD1222 COVID-19 vaccine. Generated by immunoSEQ multiplex PCR, the TCRdb table keeps only in-frame clones and is missing some. The sample carries 130,000 or so clones, about 92% recorded once. The specimen comprised peripheral blood, sampled on day 0 of AZD1222 vaccination. Receptor source: an adult in good health. CDR3s include the opening cysteine and the closing phenylalanine or tryptophan. D genes are given only for firm matches. Clone sizes are given selectively: once, few, many, or a class where the clone is expanded.

>.|.|TRBV4-1|TRBJ1-3
TGCGCCAGCAGCCGCACTCAAAGAGGAGGAGAGGGCCGCTTATATTTT
CASSRTQRGGEGRLYF
>once|.|TRBV27|TRBJ1-6
TGTGCCAGCAGTTTAATGGGGAATTCACCCCTCCACTTT
CASSLMGNSPLHF
>.|.|TRBV7-8|TRBJ1-6
TGTGCCAGCAGCTTAGTCTTGGCGACGCTACACATCTCACCCCTCCACTTT
CASSLVLATLHISPLHF
>.|.|TRBV19|TRBJ2-5
TGTGCCAGTAGTCAGGCCAGCTCCCAAGAGACCCAGTACTTC
CASSQASSQETQYF
>.|.|TRBV27|TRBJ2-5
TGTGCCAGCAGTTTATGGGGGAGCCAAGAGACCCAGTACTTC
CASSLWGSQETQYF
>.|.|TRBV20-1|TRBJ2-5
TGCAGTGCGACTCTGGAAGAGACCCAGTACTTC
CSATLEETQYF
>.|.|TRBV6-5|TRBJ1-1
TGTGCCAGCAGTTACTCGCCAGACATGAACACTGAAGCTTTCTTT
CASSYSPDMNTEAFF
>.|TRBD2|TRBV28|TRBJ2-3
TGTGCCAGCACCGAATCGGGGGGTCCCAGCACAGATACGCAGTATTTT
CASTESGGPSTDTQYF
>.|.|TRBV7-9|TRBJ2-1
TGTGCCAGCAGTTCCTCTTATAACAGGGTGGGGGATGACAATGAGCAGTTCTTC
CASSSSYNRVGDDNEQFF
>.|.|TRBV4-3|TRBJ2-1
TGCGCCAGCAGCCAAGATCTGGACCCCTCCTACAATGAGCAGTTCTTC
CASSQDLDPSYNEQFF
>.|.|TRBV10-3|TRBJ1-5
TGTGCCATCAGTGAGTCAGAAGGGCTTCAGCCCCAGCATTTT
CAISESEGLQPQHF
>.|.|TRBV10-1|TRBJ2-7
TGCGCCAGCAGTGAGATGGCAGCGGTTTCCTACGAGCAGTACTTC
CASSEMAAVSYEQYF
>.|TRBD2|TRBV19|TRBJ2-6
TGTGCCAGTACTCCCAAGCGGGGGACTGGGGCCAACGTCCTGACTTTC
CASTPKRGTGANVLTF
>few|.|TRBV7-2|TRBJ1-6
TGTGCCAGCAGCCCCCCGGGACTCCGGGGGTCCTCACCCCTCCACTTT
CASSPPGLRGSSPLHF
>.|.|TRBV20-1|TRBJ2-3
TGCAGTGCTAGTTCCGGGGTGCTCATCACAGATACGCAGTATTTT
CSASSGVLITDTQYF
>.|.|TRBV4-2|TRBJ2-5
TGTGCCAGCAGCCAAGATTGGAAAGGGTTGGAGACCCAGTACTTC
CASSQDWKGLETQYF
>.|TRBD1|TRBV25-1|TRBJ1-4
TGTGCCAGCAGTGAATCGACAGGGGGCATGGAAAAACTGTTTTTT
CASSESTGGMEKLFF
>few|.|TRBV5-1|TRBJ1-2
TGCGCCAGCAGCTTGGACAGCCTTAACTATGGCTACACCTTC
CASSLDSLNYGYTF
>.|.|TRBV4-1|TRBJ1-2
TGCGCCAGCAGCCAATCCCCAGGGGAGGCCTCCTATGGCTACACCTTC
CASSQSPGEASYGYTF
>.|.|TRBV15|TRBJ1-5
TGTGCCACCAGCAATTACAGGGATACGTGGGGTCAGCCCCAGCATTTT
CATSNYRDTWGQPQHF
>.|.|TRBV19|TRBJ1-2
TGTGCCAGTACCTCCACTTTACCAAACTATGGCTACACCTTC
CASTSTLPNYGYTF
>.|.|TRBV6-5|TRBJ2-1
TGTGCCAGCAACGGAGTTAATGAGCAGTTCTTC
CASNGVNEQFF
>.|.|TRBV19|TRBJ1-5
TGTGCCAGTAGTATGCCCGACAGGTACATAGGCAATCAGCCCCAGCATTTT
CASSMPDRYIGNQPQHF
>.|TRBD1|TRBV10-3|TRBJ1-1
TGTGCCATCGGGGACAGGGCCATTAGCACTGAAGCTTTCTTT
CAIGDRAISTEAFF
>.|.|TRBV27|TRBJ1-2
TGTGCCAGCAGAGGACCGGGACGGGCTAACTATGGCTACACCTTC
CASRGPGRANYGYTF
>.|.|TRBV4-3|TRBJ1-5
TGCGCCAGCAGCCAAACGCCGGGCTATAGCAATCAGCCCCAGCATTTT
CASSQTPGYSNQPQHF
>.|TRBD1|TRBV27|TRBJ2-7
TGTGCCAGCAGGGTCCAGGGGGCGATTCCCTACGAGCAGTACTTC
CASRVQGAIPYEQYF
>.|.|TRBV6-5|TRBJ2-7
TGTGCCAGCAGTTACATCCCGGGGCTCCAAACCTACGAGCAGTACTTC
CASSYIPGLQTYEQYF
>.|TRBD1|TRBV20-1|TRBJ2-5
TGCAGTGCGGGACAGGGAGAGACCCAGTACTTC
CSAGQGETQYF
>.|TRBD1|TRBV4-2|TRBJ2-7
TGTGCCAGCAGCCCGGACAGGGGGCAGGACGAGCAGTACTTC
CASSPDRGQDEQYF
>.|.|TRBV12-5|TRBJ2-3
TGTGCTAGTGGCCCCCTAATGGGTCGGGATACGCAGTATTTT
CASGPLMGRDTQYF
>.|TRBD1|TRBV28|TRBJ2-7
TGTGCCAGCAGTTTAGCCGGACAGGAGTCCTACGAGCAGTACTTC
CASSLAGQESYEQYF
>.|TRBD1|TRBV5-5|TRBJ2-3
TGTGCCAGCAGCTCAGGGGGTGGGACAGGGGGAGTTACAGATACGCAGTATTTT
CASSSGGGTGGVTDTQYF
>.|.|TRBV28|TRBJ1-1
TGTGCCAGCAGTTTTCTTGACAGGAGTGTCACTGAAGCTTTCTTT
CASSFLDRSVTEAFF
>.|.|TRBV7-3|TRBJ1-4
TGTGCCAGCAGCTTCCAAGGGCAGGGCCGGAACAGAATTGAAAAACTGTTTTTT
CASSFQGQGRNRIEKLFF
>few|TRBD1|TRBV28|TRBJ1-1
TGTGCCAGCAAGAGAATAGCGCCGGGACAGTTTCAGAACACTGAAGCTTTCTTT
CASKRIAPGQFQNTEAFF
>.|TRBD1|TRBV6-2/TRBV6-3|TRBJ1-2
TGTGCCAGCAGTTGGAGGACAGGGTCAGAGGGTAACTATGGCTACACCTTC
CASSWRTGSEGNYGYTF
>.|.|TRBV3-1/TRBV3-2|TRBJ1-1
TGTGCCAGCAGGGGATTACAGAACACTGAAGCTTTCTTT
CASRGLQNTEAFF
>.|.|TRBV5-5|TRBJ1-5
TGTGCCAGCACCCTTTCGGTTCGTGCAGGGCAGGGACAGCCCCAGCATTTT
CASTLSVRAGQGQPQHF
>.|.|TRBV7-9|TRBJ1-6
TGTGCCAGCAGCTTTCTTTCGACCCTCCACTTT
CASSFLSTLHF
>once|TRBD2|TRBV10-3|TRBJ2-2
TGTGCCATCAGTGGGAAAGCGGGGGCCGCCACCGGGGAGCTGTTTTTT
CAISGKAGAATGELFF
>.|TRBD1|TRBV4-2|TRBJ1-2
TGTGCCAGCAGCCGTCGTGGGACAGAAAACTATGGCTACACCTTC
CASSRRGTENYGYTF
>once|TRBD2|TRBV5-1|TRBJ2-3
TGCGCCAGCAGAGTGTACCCTAGCGGGGGGACTAGCACAGATACGCAGTATTTT
CASRVYPSGGTSTDTQYF
>.|TRBD1|TRBV27|TRBJ1-1
TGTGCCAGCAGCTCACAGGGGATGAACACTGAAGCTTTCTTT
CASSSQGMNTEAFF
>.|.|TRBV18|TRBJ2-3
TGTGCCAGCTCACTCCAGGAGGGCACAGATACGCAGTATTTT
CASSLQEGTDTQYF
>.|.|TRBV12-3/TRBV12-4|TRBJ2-7
TGTGCCAGCAGTTCCCCTTCCTACGAGCAGTACTTC
CASSSPSYEQYF
>.|.|TRBV29-1|TRBJ2-1
TGCAGCGTTGATCCGGACGGGTCCTACAATGAGCAGTTCTTC
CSVDPDGSYNEQFF
>.|TRBD1|TRBV5-1|TRBJ2-7
TGCGCCAGCAGCTCCGGGACAGTAGATACCTACGAGCAGTACTTC
CASSSGTVDTYEQYF
>.|.|TRBV3-1/TRBV3-2|TRBJ1-3
TGTGCCAGCAGCACCCTCCCCGGCTCTGGAAACACCATATATTTT
CASSTLPGSGNTIYF
>.|TRBD1|TRBV7-3|TRBJ1-2
TGTGCCAGCAGCCCAACCGGGACAGAGCGCTATGGCTACACCTTC
CASSPTGTERYGYTF
>.|.|TRBV29-1|TRBJ1-1
TGCGGCGGGAACATGAACACTGAAGCTTTCTTT
CGGNMNTEAFF
>.|TRBD2|TRBV3-1/TRBV3-2|TRBJ2-7
TGTGCCAGCAGCCCCCCTGTGGCGGGGGGGCGGAGCGAGCAGTACTTC
CASSPPVAGGRSEQYF
>.|.|TRBV19|TRBJ1-4
TGTGCCAGTAGTACCCTGGCAGGGGCAACTAATGAAAAACTGTTTTTT
CASSTLAGATNEKLFF
>once|.|TRBV2|TRBJ1-5
TGTGCCAGCAGTGTGCAGGAACGGCAGCCCCAGCATTTT
CASSVQERQPQHF
>few|.|TRBV7-8|TRBJ1-1
TGTGCCAGCAGCTTAGTTTATTCGGGGGCAGGGGACACTGAAGCTTTCTTT
CASSLVYSGAGDTEAFF